These 2 T cell receptor beta chains originate from one sample sequenced in a study of T cells in Graves' hyperthyroidism and ophthalmopathy. The investigators amplified TCR beta CDR3 regions from RNA transcripts. HTBI primers drove first-round RT-PCR of the TCR CDR3. TCRdb re-analysed the multiplex PCR reads in MiXCR, keeping a single row per CDR3 protein. The data contain about 280,000 distinct CDR3 sequences, around 25% of them singletons. The sequenced sample consisted of blood. The origin of the receptors is a man aged 35 to 55 with Graves' hyperthyroidism that later progressed to Graves' ophthalmopathy.

In this sample, this clonotype turned up many times. The gene calls are TRBV27 and TRBJ1-4, with 9 bases lining up with TRBD1. Germline CDR1 reads MNHEY; CDR2 reads SMNVEV (reference sequence). The J segment lost 7 bases and the V segment lost 0 bases, leaving 3 bases of the junction unmatched. This CDR3 is built from 15 residues. As DNA, the CDR3 is TGTGCCAGCAGTTTATCGGGGACAGGGTTTGAAAAACTGTTTTTT. Translation gives CASSLSGTGFEKLFF.

This clonotype was seen many times. The V gene is TRBV5-1, the J gene TRBJ2-5, with TRBD2 identical over 7 bases. The CDR3 is 17 residues long. CDR1 and CDR2 (germline): SGHRS, YFSETQ. V lost 0 bases and J lost 1; bases outside the gene matches: 9. CDR3 coding DNA: TGCGCCAGCAGCTTGGGCGGGAGACAGTTGGCCCAAGAGACCCAGTACTTC. It codes for CASSLGGRQLAQETQYF.